This T cell receptor (beta chain) was found in a study of T cell responses to AZD1222 COVID-19 vaccine. Worth noting for this clone: The antigen is undetermined.

TCRdb keeps only in-frame clones here, not all; method: immunoSEQ multiplex PCR. The table lists about 140,000 clones, about 90% of them singletons. CDR3 length: 14 residues. Germline CDR1 SQVTM, CDR2 ANQGSEA. Trimming left V 6 bases short and J 3 bases short, with 15 bases between. Study observations and caveats: Across spike, vaccine-associated CD4 TCRs were found, dominant at 160-218 and 743-854. Clonal diversity may have been underestimated, and the donors were mostly white British, with more females than males.

Sequenced here: peripheral blood, sampled 28 days after the second AZD1222 dose. This TCR was recovered from an adult who received the AZD1222 COVID-19 vaccine. V and J are TRBV29-1 and TRBJ2-1; D possibly corresponds to TRBD2 (6 bases). CDR3 amino acids: CSVVGTQLYNEQFF. DNA for the CDR3: TGCAGCGTCGTAGGGACTCAGCTCTACAATGAGCAGTTCTTC.